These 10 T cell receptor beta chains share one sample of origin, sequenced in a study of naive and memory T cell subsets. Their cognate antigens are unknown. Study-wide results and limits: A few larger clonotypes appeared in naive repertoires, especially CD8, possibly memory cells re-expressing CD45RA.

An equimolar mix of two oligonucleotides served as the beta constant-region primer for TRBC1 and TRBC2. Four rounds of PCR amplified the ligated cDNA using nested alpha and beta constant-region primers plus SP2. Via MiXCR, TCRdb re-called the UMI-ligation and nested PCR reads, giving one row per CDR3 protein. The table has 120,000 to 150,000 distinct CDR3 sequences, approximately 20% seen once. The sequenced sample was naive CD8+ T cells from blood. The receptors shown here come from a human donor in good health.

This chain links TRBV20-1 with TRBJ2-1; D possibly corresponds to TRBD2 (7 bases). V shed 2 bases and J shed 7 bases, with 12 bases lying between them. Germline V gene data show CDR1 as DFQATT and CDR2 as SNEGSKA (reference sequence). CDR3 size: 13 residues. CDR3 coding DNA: TGCAGTGCTAGAATTGGGGGGGCGAATGAGCAGTTCTTC. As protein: CSARIGGANEQFF.

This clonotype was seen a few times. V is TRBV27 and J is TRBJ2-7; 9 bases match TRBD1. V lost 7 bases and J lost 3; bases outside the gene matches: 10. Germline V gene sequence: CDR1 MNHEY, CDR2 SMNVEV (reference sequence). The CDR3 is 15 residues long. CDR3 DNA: TGTGCCAGCAAACTCTCCGAGACAGGGGGCTACGAGCAGTACTTC. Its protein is CASKLSETGGYEQYF.

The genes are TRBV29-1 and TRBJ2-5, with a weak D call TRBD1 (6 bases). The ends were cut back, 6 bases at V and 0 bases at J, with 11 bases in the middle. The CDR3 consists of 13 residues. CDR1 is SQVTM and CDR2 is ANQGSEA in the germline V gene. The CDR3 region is CSVLGQNQETQYF. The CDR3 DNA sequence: TGCAGCGTCCTTGGACAGAACCAAGAGACCCAGTACTTC.

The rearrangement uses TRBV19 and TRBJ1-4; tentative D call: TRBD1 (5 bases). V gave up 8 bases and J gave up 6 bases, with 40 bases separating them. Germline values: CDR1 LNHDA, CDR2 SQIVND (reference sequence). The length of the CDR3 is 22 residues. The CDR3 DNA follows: TGTGCCAGTGGATCAAACGTGCTCGGGGCGGTCCCTCTCGTAGTCCTGGATGAAAAACTGTTTTTT. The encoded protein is CASGSNVLGAVPLVVLDEKLFF.

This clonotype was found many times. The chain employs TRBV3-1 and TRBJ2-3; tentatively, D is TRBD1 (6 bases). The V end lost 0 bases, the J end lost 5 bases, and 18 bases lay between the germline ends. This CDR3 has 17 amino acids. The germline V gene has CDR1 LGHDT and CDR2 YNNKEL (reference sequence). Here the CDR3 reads CASSQDYLAGVRDTQYF. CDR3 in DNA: TGTGCCAGCAGCCAAGACTATTTGGCAGGGGTGAGAGATACGCAGTATTTT.

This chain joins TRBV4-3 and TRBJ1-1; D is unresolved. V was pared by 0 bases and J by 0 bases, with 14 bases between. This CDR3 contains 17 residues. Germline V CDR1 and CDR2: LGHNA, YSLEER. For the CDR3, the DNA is TGCGCCAGCAGCCAAGATTTGCGGGGAGCAGTGAACACTGAAGCTTTCTTT. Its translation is CASSQDLRGAVNTEAFF.

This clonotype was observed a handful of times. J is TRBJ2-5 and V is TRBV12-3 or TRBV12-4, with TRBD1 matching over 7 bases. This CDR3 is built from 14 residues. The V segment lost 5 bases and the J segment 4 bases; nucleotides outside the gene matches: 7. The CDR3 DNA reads TGTGCCAGCAGTCCGGACAGGCGATCAGAGACCCAGTACTTC. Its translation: CASSPDRRSETQYF.

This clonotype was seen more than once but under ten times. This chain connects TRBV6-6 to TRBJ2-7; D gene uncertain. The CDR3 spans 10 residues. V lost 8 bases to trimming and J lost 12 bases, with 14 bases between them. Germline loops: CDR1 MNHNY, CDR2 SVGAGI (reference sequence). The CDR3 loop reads CASQDVLAYF. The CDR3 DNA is TGTGCCAGCCAGGACGTCTTGGCGTACTTC.

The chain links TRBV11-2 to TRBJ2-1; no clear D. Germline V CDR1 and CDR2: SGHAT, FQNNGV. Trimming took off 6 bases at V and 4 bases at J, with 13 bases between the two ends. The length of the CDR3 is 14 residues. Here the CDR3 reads CASREVGNYNEQFF. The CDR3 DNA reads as TGTGCCAGCAGGGAAGTAGGGAATTACAATGAGCAGTTCTTC.

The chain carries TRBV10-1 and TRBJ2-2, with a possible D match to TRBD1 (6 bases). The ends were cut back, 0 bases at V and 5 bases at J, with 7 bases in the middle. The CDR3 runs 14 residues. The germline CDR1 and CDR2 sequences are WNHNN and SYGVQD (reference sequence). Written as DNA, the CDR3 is TGCGCCAGCAGTGAGTCACAGGGAACCGGGGAGCTGTTTTTT. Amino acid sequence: CASSESQGTGELFF.